The sequence of this TCR beta chain was determined in a study of T cells in Graves' hyperthyroidism and ophthalmopathy. Uncontrolled infection, other autoimmune disease, pregnancy or lactation barred patients from enrollment. What was amplified from RNA transcripts were TCR beta CDR3 regions. Initially, a first-round RT-PCR of the TCR CDR3 employed the HTBI primer set. TCRdb used MiXCR to reprocess the multiplex PCR reads, holding one entry per CDR3 protein. The data contain around 430,000 distinct CDR3 sequences, under 15% of them seen just once; the ten biggest clones take up less than 35%. Germline CDR1 SGHNT, CDR2 YYREEE (reference sequence). After removal of 4 bases from V and 3 bases from J, the junction contained 10 bases not matched to a gene. The CDR3 runs 15 residues.

The chain employs TRBV5-4 and TRBJ2-7, with 7 bases lining up with TRBD2. The sample consisted of blood. This TCR was recovered from a woman younger than 45 with Graves' hyperthyroidism. The CDR3 loop is CASSPPSGADYEQYF. The CDR3 DNA is TGTGCCAGCAGCCCGCCTAGCGGAGCTGACTACGAGCAGTACTTC.